This T cell receptor (beta chain) was profiled in a study of cytomegalovirus exposure and HLA in healthy donors. On the study more broadly: The Caucasian-associated ancestry cluster held roughly 80% of 398 genotyped donors. Findings and caveats of the study: A previous analysis found most TCR beta V segments productive roughly 87% or roughly 30% of the time.

Donors sampled were nominally healthy, though unrecorded immune exposures were likely. About this clone itself: The antigen is not known.

Germline values: CDR1 MNHEY, CDR2 SVGAGI. Trimming took off 2 bases at V and 10 bases at J, with 15 bases between the two ends. The CDR3 sequence is 14 residues long. A multiplex PCR was run with 60 Vbeta primers and 13 Jbeta primers. Clones were sequenced by immunoSEQ multiplex PCR, and TCRdb holds only the in-frame ones, with some missing. The sample yields more than 110,000 clones, 75% to 80% seen once. This receptor was identified in a male donor in good health and CMV-seronegative. J is TRBJ2-1 and V is TRBV6-5; possible D gene TRBD2, 5 bases. The sequencing input was PBMCs. In DNA form, the CDR3 reads TGTGCCAGCAGTTACACCAGCGGTGCGGAGGAGCAGTTCTTC. Translating gives CASSYTSGAEEQFF.